These 18 T cell receptor beta chains came from one sample sequenced in a study of vaccination and CD4 T cells after COVID-19 (dated by TCRdb to between 2021 and 2024). In the paper's terms, the treatment or condition label means: approximately 11-day PBMC culture with coronavirus spike peptide pools or control peptides (ViraFEST assay). The library came from PCR. TCRdb lists the instrument as Illumina iSeq 100. At the Johns Hopkins FTIC core, DNA from the cultured CD4+ T cells underwent TCR sequencing with the Oncomine TCR Beta short-read assay. Using fastp at Q25 and MiXCR, TCRdb reprocessed the public reads and kept productive beta chains. CDR3 protein duplicates are merged, each entry listing the most common genes and DNA. The sample profile shows under 9,500 distinct CDR3 sequences; 45% to 60% of them were found once. Roughly 18% of the sample comes from the top ten. These receptors' antigens are unknown.

The sequencing sample was made of CD4+ T cells from blood, cultured in vitro. These receptors all stem from a human donor who had recovered from COVID-19.

This clonotype was counted only a few times. This sequence joins TRBV7-3 and TRBJ2-2; D is possibly TRBD1 or TRBD2 (5 bases each). Deletions cut 5 bases from V and 4 bases from J, with 11 bases between. Germline V gene lookup returns CDR1 SGHTA and CDR2 FQGTGA. This CDR3 is built from 14 residues. CDR3: CASSPGAITGELFF. The CDR3 DNA sequence: TGTGCCAGCAGCCCCGGGGCTATCACCGGGGAGCTGTTTTTT.

J is TRBJ1-2 and V is TRBV27; D remains ambiguous. Germline V gene lookup returns CDR1 MNHEY and CDR2 SMNVEV (reference sequence). V lost 9 bases to trimming and J lost 8 bases, with 16 bases between them. This CDR3 is 12 amino acids long. The CDR3, as DNA: TGTGCCAGTCGTTTTGGGGTTGGCGGCTACACCTTC. Protein: CASRFGVGGYTF.

This clonotype was seen a few times. The CDR3 DNA follows: TGCAGTGCTAAGGGGGAGGCGGGCAGTGGCTTGGAGCAGTACTTC. As protein: CSAKGEAGSGLEQYF. V is TRBV20-1 and J is TRBJ2-7; D may match TRBD1 or TRBD2 (6 bases each). The germline gives CDR1 DFQATT, CDR2 SNEGSKA (reference sequence). The CDR3 runs to 15 residues. The V and J ends lost 4 bases and 7 bases respectively, with 23 bases between them.

The rearrangement uses TRBV7-8 and TRBJ2-5; D tentatively fits TRBD1 or TRBD2 (5 bases each). Per the germline V gene, CDR1 is SGHVS and CDR2 is FQNEAQ. This CDR3 spans 15 amino acids. Trimming pared 7 bases from V and 7 bases from J, leaving 22 bases between. The CDR3 nucleotides are TGTGCCAGCACCCTCAGACGGGACCACACGGGGACCCAGTACTTC. This codes for CASTLRRDHTGTQYF.

The chain combines TRBV7-8 with TRBJ2-7, with 8 bases identical to TRBD1. V gave up 5 bases and J gave up 3 bases; unmatched junction bases: 6. This CDR3 region has 14 residues. Germline V CDR1 and CDR2: SGHVS, FQNEAQ. CDR3 nucleotide sequence: TGTGCCAGCAGCATAGGACAGGGTTACTACGAGCAGTACTTC. Its protein is CASSIGQGYYEQYF.

The V and J genes are TRBV19 and TRBJ1-2; D ambiguous. The CDR3 loop spans 11 amino acids. The germline V gene has CDR1 LNHDA and CDR2 SQIVND (reference sequence). V lost 3 bases and J 4 bases, leaving 3 bases between the germline ends. Here the CDR3 reads CASSIAYGYTF. In nucleotides, the CDR3 is TGTGCCAGTAGTATCGCCTATGGCTACACCTTC.

The V and J genes are TRBV27 and TRBJ1-6; 10 bases fit TRBD1. This CDR3 is 15 amino acids long. Per the germline V gene, CDR1 is MNHEY and CDR2 is SMNVEV (reference sequence). The trim removed 4 bases at V and 9 bases at J, leaving 6 bases unmatched. CDR3 amino acids: CASSSGQGISSPLHF. For the CDR3, the DNA is TGTGCCAGCAGTTCGGGACAGGGGATCTCTTCACCCCTCCACTTT.

This clonotype was detected a few times. The rearrangement uses TRBV27 and TRBJ2-6, with D hard to call. The germline V gene has CDR1 MNHEY and CDR2 SMNVEV (reference sequence). CDR3 length: 13 amino acids. Trimming took 3 bases from V and 4 from J, leaving 4 bases between them. The CDR3 DNA reads TGTGCCAGCAGTTTTTCCGGGGCCAACGTCCTGACTTTC. This codes for CASSFSGANVLTF.

The table lists this clonotype with a count of one. A junction boundary mismatches the germline segment, possibly from a read error. The chain is built from TRBV7-6 and TRBJ2-7; TRBD1 or TRBD2 may be the D gene (6 bases each). The germline V gene has CDR1 SGHVS and CDR2 FNYEAQ. This CDR3 has 14 residues. The CDR3 here is CASSFGGRSHEQYF. Here the CDR3 DNA reads TGTGCCAGCAGCTTTGGGGGGCGGTCTCACGAGCAGTACTTT. Full variable domain (outside the CDR3, taken from reference TRBV7-6 and TRBJ2-7): GAGVSQSPRYKVTKRGQDVALRCDPISGHVSLYWYRQALGQGPEFLTYFNYEAQQDKSGLPNDRFSAERPEGSISTLTIQRTEQRDSAMYRCASSFGGRSHEQYFGPGTRLTVT.

V usage is TRBV12-3 or TRBV12-4 and J usage is TRBJ1-2, with TRBD1 matching 7 bases. Unmatched junction bases numbered 12, after V lost 6 bases and J lost 5 bases. The CDR3 spans 15 residues. CDR3 residues: CASRTTRGGLYGYTF. The DNA for the CDR3 is TGTGCCAGCAGGACCACCAGGGGGGGACTTTATGGCTACACCTTC.

This rearrangement joins TRBV5-1 to TRBJ1-5; D call uncertain. V lost 0 bases and J 2 bases, leaving 9 bases between the germline ends. Per the germline V gene, CDR1 is SGHRS and CDR2 is YFSETQ. The CDR3 contains 15 residues. This CDR3 reads CASSLEGHGNQPQHF. In DNA, the CDR3 is TGCGCCAGCAGCTTGGAAGGGCATGGCAATCAGCCCCAGCATTTT. The entire variable domain, with the rest obtained from reference TRBV5-1 and TRBJ1-5, is as follows: KAGVTQTPRYLIKTRGQQVTLSCSPISGHRSVSWYQQTPGQGLQFLFEYFSETQRNKGNFPGRFSGRQFSNSRSEMNVSTLELGDSALYLCASSLEGHGNQPQHFGDGTRLSIL.

This rearrangement joins TRBV12-3 or TRBV12-4 to TRBJ2-4; D gene unclear. The CDR3 totals 17 residues. V was cut by 4 bases and J by 0 bases, with 16 bases left in between. CDR3 DNA: TGTGCCAGCAGTTCCTGCCTGGCCCTCGTAGCCAAAAACATTCAGTACTTC. Its protein product is CASSSCLALVAKNIQYF.

The chain combines TRBV11-3 with TRBJ2-4; D unresolved. V lost 6 bases and J 6 bases, leaving 15 bases between the germline ends. The CDR3 is made up of 14 amino acids. The V gene's germline CDR1 is SGHNT and CDR2 YENEEA. The DNA for the CDR3 is TGTGCCAGCAGTCGACCCCCAGCCTCAAACATTCAGTACTTC. It is translated as CASSRPPASNIQYF.

This clonotype was detected only a few times. The J gene is TRBJ1-2, the V gene TRBV2; 7 positions agree with TRBD1. The CDR3 runs 14 residues. V shed 5 bases, J shed 8 bases, and the junction held 11 bases outside the gene matches. The germline V gene has CDR1 SNHLY and CDR2 FYNNEI. This CDR3 is CASSQRDRGGGYTF. CDR3 DNA sequence: TGTGCCAGCAGTCAGCGGGACAGAGGCGGCGGCTACACCTTC.

This clonotype has just a few counts. The rearrangement joins TRBV6-2 or TRBV6-3 to TRBJ1-5, with D perhaps TRBD1 (6 bases). CDR1 MNHEY and CDR2 SVGEGT come from the germline V gene. The V and J ends lost 1 base and 3 bases respectively, with 13 bases between them. The CDR3 has 16 residues. The CDR3 spells CASSYLGRGYNQPQHF. In DNA, the CDR3 is TGTGCCAGCAGTTACTTAGGGAGGGGGTACAATCAGCCCCAGCATTTT.

Only a few counts were recorded for this clonotype. V usage is TRBV21-1 and J usage is TRBJ2-2. TRBV21-1 is an annotated pseudogene. The CDR3 contains 12 residues. The CDR3 loop reads CASRETTGELFF. The DNA for the CDR3 is TGTGCCAGCAGAGAGACAACCGGGGAGCTGTTTTTT.

The CDR3 DNA is TGTGCCAGCAGCCCTGTGCGGTTGGGGACCCAGTACTTC. Its protein product is CASSPVRLGTQYF. The chain joins TRBV7-2 to TRBJ2-5, with unresolved D. The CDR3 spans 13 residues. Germline CDR1 and CDR2: SGHTA and FQGNSA. Deletions cut 5 bases from V and 7 bases from J, with 14 bases between.

Only a few counts were recorded for this clonotype. This rearrangement joins TRBV7-2 to TRBJ1-1; 7 bases are a match to TRBD1. The CDR3 length is 16 residues. The ends lost 5 bases at V and 2 bases at J; junction bases unmatched: 11. Germline assignment: CDR1 SGHTA and CDR2 FQGNSA. The CDR3 is CASSPPAGGHNTEAFF. CDR3 bases: TGTGCCAGCAGCCCCCCGGCAGGGGGGCATAACACTGAAGCTTTCTTT.